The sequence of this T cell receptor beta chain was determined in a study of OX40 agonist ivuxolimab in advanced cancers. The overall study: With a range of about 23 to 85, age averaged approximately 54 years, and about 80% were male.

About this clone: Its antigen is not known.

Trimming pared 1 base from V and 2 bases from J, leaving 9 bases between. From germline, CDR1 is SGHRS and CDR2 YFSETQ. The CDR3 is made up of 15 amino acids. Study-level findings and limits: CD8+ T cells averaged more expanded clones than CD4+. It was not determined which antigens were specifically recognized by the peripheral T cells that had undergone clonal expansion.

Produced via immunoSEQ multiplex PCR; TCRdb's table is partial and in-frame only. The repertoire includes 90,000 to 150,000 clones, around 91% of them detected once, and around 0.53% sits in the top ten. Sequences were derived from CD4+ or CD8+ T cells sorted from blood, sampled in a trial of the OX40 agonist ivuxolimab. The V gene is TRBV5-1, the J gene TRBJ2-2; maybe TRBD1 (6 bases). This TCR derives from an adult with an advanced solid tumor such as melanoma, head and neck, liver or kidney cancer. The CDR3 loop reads CASSLNRANTGELFF. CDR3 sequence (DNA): TGCGCCAGCAGCTTGAACAGGGCCAACACCGGGGAGCTGTTTTTT.